This T cell receptor (beta chain) originates from a study of T cell responses to AZD1222 COVID-19 vaccine. Study-level results: Only 5 or 6 individuals given AZD1222 were seropositive at baseline. Donors skewed white British and female; clonal diversity was possibly underestimated. Spike-specific TCRs gained breadth and depth after people received two AZD1222 doses.

Points on this clone: What it binds is not known.

Only in-frame clones appear in the TCRdb table, and some are missing; sequencing was by immunoSEQ multiplex PCR. The sample comprises about 99,000 clones, nearly 90% of which are singletons, and approximately 2.9% rests with the top ten. Germline assignment: CDR1 KGHSH and CDR2 LQKENI. Trimming removed 4 bases at V and 3 bases at J, with 24 bases between. The CDR3 runs 18 residues. The sample in question was peripheral blood, obtained on day 0 of AZD1222 vaccination. This clonotype originated in an adult in good health. The chain links TRBV18 to TRBJ1-2; D is unclear. The chain's CDR3 is CASSRKDTPEANYYGYTF. In DNA form, the CDR3 reads TGTGCCAGCTCACGAAAGGATACTCCCGAGGCAAACTACTATGGCTACACCTTC.